This T cell receptor beta chain was captured by sequencing in a study of OX40 agonist ivuxolimab in advanced cancers. About the study: Patients were under 90% male with ages roughly 23 to 90, mean about 60.

Study-level points and caveats: The authors also found low normalized T-cell clonal expansion in some nonresponders.

A note on this clone: Its antigen is unidentified. The same CDR3 arises from other DNA sequences in this sample as well.

The repertoire was sequenced with immunoSEQ multiplex PCR; TCRdb's copy has only in-frame clones and lacks some. The sample has around 39,000 clones; around 85% are singletons. Germline V gene lookup returns CDR1 LNHDA and CDR2 SQIVND (reference sequence). With 9 bases clipped from V and 7 bases from J, the junction kept 6 bases outside the gene matches. The CDR3 extends over 12 amino acids. The sequence came from an adult with an advanced solid tumor such as melanoma, head and neck, liver or kidney cancer. The chain uses TRBV19 and TRBJ2-4, with 7 bases lining up with TRBD1. This material consisted of CD4+ or CD8+ T cells sorted from blood, taken in a trial of the OX40 agonist ivuxolimab. The CDR3 coding sequence is TGTGCCAGGAGACAGGGCTCTAACATTCAGTACTTC. Translation gives CARRQGSNIQYF.